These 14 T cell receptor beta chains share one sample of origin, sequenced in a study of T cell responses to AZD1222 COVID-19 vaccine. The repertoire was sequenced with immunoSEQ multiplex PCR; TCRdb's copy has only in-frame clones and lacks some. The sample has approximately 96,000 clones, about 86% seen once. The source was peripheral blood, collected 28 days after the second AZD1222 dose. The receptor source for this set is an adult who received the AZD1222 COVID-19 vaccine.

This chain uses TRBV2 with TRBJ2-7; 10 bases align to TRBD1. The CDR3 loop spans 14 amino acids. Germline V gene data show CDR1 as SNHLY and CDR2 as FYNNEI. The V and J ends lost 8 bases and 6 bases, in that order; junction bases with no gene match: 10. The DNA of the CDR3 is TGTGCCAGCCAGTCCGGGACAGGGGTAGGCGAGCAGTACTTC. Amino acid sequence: CASQSGTGVGEQYF.

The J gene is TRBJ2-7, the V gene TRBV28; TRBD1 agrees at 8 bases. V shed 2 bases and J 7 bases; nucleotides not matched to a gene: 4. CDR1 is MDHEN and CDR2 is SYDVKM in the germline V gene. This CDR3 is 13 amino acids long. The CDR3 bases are TGTGCCAGCAGTTTACAGGGGGCGGGAGAGCAGTACTTC. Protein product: CASSLQGAGEQYF.

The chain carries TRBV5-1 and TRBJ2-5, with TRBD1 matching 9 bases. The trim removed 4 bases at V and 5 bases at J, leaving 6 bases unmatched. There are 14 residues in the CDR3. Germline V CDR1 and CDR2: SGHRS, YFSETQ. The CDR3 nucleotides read TGCGCCAGCAGCCGGACAGGGGCGCAGGAGACCCAGTACTTC. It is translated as CASSRTGAQETQYF.

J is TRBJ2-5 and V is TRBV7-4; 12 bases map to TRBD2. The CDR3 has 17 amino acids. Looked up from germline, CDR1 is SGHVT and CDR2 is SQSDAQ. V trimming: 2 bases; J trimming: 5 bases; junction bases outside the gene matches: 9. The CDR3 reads CASSLSLAGGPLETQYF. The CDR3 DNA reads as TGTGCCAGCAGCTTAAGCCTAGCGGGAGGGCCTCTGGAGACCCAGTACTTC.

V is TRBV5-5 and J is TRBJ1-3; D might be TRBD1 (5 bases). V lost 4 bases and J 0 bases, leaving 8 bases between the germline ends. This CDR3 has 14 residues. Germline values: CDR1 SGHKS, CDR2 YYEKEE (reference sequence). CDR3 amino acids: CASSPGGSGNTIYF. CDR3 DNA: TGTGCCAGCAGCCCCGGGGGCTCTGGAAACACCATATATTTT.

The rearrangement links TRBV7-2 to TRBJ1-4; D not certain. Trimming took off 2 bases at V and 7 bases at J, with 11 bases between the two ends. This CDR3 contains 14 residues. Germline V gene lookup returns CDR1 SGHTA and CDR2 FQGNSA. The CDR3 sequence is CASSLTQTSEKLFF. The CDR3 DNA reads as TGTGCCAGCAGCTTAACGCAAACCTCTGAAAAACTGTTTTTT.

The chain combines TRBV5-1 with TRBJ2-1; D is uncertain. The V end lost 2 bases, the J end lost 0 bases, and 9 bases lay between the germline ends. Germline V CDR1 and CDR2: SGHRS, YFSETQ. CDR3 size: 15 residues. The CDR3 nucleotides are TGCGCCAGCAGCTTTCAGCCTAGCTCCTACAATGAGCAGTTCTTC. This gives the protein CASSFQPSSYNEQFF. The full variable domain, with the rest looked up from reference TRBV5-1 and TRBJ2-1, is KAGVTQTPRYLIKTRGQQVTLSCSPISGHRSVSWYQQTPGQGLQFLFEYFSETQRNKGNFPGRFSGRQFSNSRSEMNVSTLELGDSALYLCASSFQPSSYNEQFFGPGTRLTVL.

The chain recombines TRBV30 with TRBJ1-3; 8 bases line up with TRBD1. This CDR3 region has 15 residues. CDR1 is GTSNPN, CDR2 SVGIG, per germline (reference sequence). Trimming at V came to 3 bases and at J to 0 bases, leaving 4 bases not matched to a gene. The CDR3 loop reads CAWSWTGLSGNTIYF. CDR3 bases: TGTGCCTGGAGCTGGACAGGGCTCTCTGGAAACACCATATATTTT.

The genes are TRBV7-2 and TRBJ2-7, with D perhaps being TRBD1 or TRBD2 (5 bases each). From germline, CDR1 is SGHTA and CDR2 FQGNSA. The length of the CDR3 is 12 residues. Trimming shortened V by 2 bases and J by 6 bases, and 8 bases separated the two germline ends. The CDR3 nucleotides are TGTGCCAGCAGCTTATATGGGACCGAGCAGTACTTC. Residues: CASSLYGTEQYF. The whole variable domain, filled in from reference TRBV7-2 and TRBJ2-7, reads GAGVSQSPSNKVTEKGKDVELRCDPISGHTALYWYRQSLGQGLEFLIYFQGNSAPDKSGLPSDRFSAERTGGSVSTLTIQRTQQEDSAVYLCASSLYGTEQYFGPGTRLTVT.

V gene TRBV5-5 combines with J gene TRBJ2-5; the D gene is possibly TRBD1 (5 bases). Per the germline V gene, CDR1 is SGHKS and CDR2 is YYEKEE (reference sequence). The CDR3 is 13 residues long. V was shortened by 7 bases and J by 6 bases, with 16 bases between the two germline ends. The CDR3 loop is CASWRQGSQTQYF. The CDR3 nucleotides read TGTGCCAGCTGGCGGCAGGGTTCGCAGACCCAGTACTTC.

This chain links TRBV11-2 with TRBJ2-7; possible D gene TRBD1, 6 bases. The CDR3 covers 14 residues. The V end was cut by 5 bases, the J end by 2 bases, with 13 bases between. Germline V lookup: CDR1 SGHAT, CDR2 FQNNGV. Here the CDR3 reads CASSPGQLAYEQYF. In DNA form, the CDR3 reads TGTGCCAGCAGCCCAGGACAGCTAGCCTACGAGCAGTACTTC.

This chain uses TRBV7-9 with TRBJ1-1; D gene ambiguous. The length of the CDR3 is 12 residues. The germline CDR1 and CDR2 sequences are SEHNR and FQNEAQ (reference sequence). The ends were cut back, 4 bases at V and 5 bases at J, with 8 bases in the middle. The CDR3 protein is CASSSAGTEAFF. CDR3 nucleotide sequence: TGTGCCAGCAGCTCGGCCGGGACTGAAGCTTTCTTT.

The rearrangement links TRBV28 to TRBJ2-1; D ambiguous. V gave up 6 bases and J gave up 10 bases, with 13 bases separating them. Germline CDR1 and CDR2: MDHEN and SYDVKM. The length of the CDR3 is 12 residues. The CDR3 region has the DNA TGTGCCAGCAGCATTAACCGTGGCGAGCAGTTCTTC. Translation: CASSINRGEQFF.

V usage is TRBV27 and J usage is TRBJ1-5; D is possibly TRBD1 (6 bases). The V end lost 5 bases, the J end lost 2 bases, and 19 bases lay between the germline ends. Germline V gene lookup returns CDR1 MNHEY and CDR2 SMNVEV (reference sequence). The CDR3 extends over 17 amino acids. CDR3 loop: CASSPRGGNRGNQPQHF. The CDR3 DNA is TGTGCCAGCAGTCCGAGGGGGGGGAATAGGGGCAATCAGCCCCAGCATTTT.